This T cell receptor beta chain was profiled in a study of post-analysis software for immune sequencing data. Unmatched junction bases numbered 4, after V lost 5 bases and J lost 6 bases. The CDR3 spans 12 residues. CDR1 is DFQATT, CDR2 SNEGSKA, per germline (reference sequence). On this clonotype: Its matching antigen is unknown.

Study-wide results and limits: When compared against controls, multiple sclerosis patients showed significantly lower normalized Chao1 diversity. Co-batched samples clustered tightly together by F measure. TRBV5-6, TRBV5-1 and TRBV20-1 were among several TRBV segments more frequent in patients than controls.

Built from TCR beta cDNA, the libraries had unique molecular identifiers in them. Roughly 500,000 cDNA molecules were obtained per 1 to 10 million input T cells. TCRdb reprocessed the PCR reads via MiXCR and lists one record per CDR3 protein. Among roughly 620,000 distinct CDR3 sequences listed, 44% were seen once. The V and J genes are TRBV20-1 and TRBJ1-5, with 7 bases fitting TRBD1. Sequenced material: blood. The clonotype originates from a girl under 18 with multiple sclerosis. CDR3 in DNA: TGCAGTGCTCACAGGGGAGGTCAGCCCCAGCATTTT. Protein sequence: CSAHRGGQPQHF.